This T cell receptor (beta chain) derives from a study of blood T cell repertoires in COVID-19. The overall study: PBMCs, B-cell-depleted T cells, or T cells were the source of the cDNA or gDNA that made up the material.

This clone was recorded once. Per the original data handling: By means of reference gene primer amplification, nucleated cell counts were estimated. The table came from immunoSEQ multiplex PCR; TCRdb's copy has only in-frame clones and leaves some out. V and J calls and clone size are those listed in that table; D and trimming were worked out from the DNA. The repertoire holds 250,000 to 350,000 clones, with just over 85% as singletons. Participants were aged about 18 to 100 years from roughly 26 US areas. V lost 3 bases and J lost 9, with 6 bases in between. The germline V gene encodes CDR1 SGHTA and CDR2 FQGNSA. The CDR3 runs 11 residues.

The genes are TRBV7-2 and TRBJ1-5, with D maybe TRBD1 (5 bases). The source material was PBMCs or T cells enriched from blood (not recorded which). This sequence originates from a woman aged 18-29 years who had recovered from COVID-19. CDR3: CASSFGGPQHF. CDR3 bases: TGTGCCAGCAGCTTCGGGGGGCCCCAGCATTTT.